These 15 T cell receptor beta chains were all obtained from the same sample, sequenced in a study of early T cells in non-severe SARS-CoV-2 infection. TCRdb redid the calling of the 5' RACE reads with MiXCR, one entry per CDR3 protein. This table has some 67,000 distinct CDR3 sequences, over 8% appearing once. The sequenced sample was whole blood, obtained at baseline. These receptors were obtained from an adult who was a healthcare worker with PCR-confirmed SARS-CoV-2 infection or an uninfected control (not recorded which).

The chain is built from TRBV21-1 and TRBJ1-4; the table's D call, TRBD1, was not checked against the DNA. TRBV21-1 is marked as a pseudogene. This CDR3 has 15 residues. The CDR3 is CASSKLPVLVGKLFF. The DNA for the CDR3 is TGTGCCAGCAGCAAACTACCTGTCCTGGTAGGAAAACTGTTTTTT.

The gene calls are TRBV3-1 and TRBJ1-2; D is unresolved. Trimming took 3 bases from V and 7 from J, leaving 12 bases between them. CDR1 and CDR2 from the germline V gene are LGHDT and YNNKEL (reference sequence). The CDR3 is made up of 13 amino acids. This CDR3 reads CASSHPRAAGYTF. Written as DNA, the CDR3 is TGTGCCAGCAGCCACCCCCGGGCAGCTGGCTACACCTTC.

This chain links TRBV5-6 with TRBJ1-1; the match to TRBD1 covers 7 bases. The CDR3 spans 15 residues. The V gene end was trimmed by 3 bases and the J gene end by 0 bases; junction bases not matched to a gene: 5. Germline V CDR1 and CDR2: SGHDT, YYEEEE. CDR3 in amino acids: CASSWGQPLNTEAFF. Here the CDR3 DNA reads TGTGCCAGCAGCTGGGGACAGCCTTTGAACACTGAAGCTTTCTTT.

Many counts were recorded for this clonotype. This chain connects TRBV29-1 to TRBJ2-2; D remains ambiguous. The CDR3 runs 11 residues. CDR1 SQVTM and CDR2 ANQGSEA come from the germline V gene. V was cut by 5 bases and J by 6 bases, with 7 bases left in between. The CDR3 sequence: CSVLRSGELFF. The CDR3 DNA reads TGCAGCGTTTTAAGGTCCGGGGAGCTGTTTTTT.

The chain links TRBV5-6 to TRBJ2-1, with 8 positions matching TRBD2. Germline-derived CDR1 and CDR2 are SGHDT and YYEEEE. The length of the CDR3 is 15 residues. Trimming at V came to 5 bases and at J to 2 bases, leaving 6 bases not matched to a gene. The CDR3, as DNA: TGTGCCAGCAGACAGAGCGGGAGTCCCTACAATGAGCAGTTCTTC. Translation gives CASRQSGSPYNEQFF. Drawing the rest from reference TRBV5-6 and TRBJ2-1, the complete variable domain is DAGVTQSPTHLIKTRGQQVTLRCSPKSGHDTVSWYQQALGQGPQFIFQYYEEEERQRGNFPDRFSGHQFPNYSSELNVNALLLGDSALYLCASRQSGSPYNEQFFGPGTRLTVL.

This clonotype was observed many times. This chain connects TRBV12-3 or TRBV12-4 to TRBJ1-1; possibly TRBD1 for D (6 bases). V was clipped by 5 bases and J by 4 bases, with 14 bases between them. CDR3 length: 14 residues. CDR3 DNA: TGTGCCAGCAGTCTACAGGGATTGGCCACTGAAGCTTTCTTT. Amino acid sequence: CASSLQGLATEAFF.

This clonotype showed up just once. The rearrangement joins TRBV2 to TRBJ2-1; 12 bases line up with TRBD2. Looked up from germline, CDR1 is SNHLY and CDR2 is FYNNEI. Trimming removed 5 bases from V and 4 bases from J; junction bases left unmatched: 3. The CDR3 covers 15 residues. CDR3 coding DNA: TGTGCCAGCAGTCGAGGACTAGCGGGGTACAATGAGCAGTTCTTC. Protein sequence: CASSRGLAGYNEQFF.

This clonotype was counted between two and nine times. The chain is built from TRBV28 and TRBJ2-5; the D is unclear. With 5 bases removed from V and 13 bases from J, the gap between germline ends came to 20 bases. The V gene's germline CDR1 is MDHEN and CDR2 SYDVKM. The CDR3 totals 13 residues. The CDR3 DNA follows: TGTGCCAGCAGTCCCAGGCCGGACGGAAGGGTGTACTTC. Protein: CASSPRPDGRVYF.

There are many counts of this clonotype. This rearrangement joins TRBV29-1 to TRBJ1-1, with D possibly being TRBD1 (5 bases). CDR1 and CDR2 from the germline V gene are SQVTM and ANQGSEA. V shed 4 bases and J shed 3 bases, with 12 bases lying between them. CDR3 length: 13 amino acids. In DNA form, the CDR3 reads TGCAGCGTTGCGGGGGTTGGATACACTGAAGCTTTCTTT. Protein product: CSVAGVGYTEAFF. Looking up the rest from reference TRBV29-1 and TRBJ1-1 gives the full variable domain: SAVISQKPSRDICQRGTSLTIQCQVDSQVTMMFWYRQQPGQSLTLIATANQGSEATYESGFVIDKFPISRPNLTFSTLTVSNMSPEDSSIYLCSVAGVGYTEAFFGQGTRLTVV.

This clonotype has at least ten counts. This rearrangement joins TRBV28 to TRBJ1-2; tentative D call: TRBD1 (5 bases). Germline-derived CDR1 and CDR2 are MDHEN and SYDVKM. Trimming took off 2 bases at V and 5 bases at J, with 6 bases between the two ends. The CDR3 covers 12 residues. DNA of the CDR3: TGTGCCAGCAGTTTACAGGGATATGGCTACACCTTC. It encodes CASSLQGYGYTF.

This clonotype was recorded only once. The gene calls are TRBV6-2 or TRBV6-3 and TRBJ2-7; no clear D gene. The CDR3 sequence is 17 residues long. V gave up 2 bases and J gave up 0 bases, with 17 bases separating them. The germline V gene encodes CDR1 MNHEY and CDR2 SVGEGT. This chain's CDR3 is CASSYPLRQTDSYEQYF. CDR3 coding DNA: TGTGCCAGCAGTTACCCCCTGAGGCAGACTGACTCCTACGAGCAGTACTTC.

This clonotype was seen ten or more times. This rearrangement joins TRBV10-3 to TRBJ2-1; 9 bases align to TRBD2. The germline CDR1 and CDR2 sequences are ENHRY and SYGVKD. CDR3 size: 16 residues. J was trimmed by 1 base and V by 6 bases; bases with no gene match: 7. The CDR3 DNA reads TGTGCCATCAGCCCCCAGAGCGGGAGGTCCTACAATGAGCAGTTCTTC. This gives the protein CAISPQSGRSYNEQFF.

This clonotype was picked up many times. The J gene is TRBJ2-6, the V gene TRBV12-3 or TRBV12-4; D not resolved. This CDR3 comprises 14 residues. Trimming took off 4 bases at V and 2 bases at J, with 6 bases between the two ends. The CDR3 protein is CASSSDPGANVLTF. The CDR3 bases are TGTGCCAGCAGTTCCGACCCTGGGGCCAACGTCCTGACTTTC.

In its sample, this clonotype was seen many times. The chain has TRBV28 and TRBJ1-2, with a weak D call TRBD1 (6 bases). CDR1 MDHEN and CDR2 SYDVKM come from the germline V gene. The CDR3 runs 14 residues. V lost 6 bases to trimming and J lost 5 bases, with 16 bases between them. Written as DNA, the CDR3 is TGTGCCAGCAGGATCAGTCAGGGGTGGTATGGCTACACCTTC. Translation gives CASRISQGWYGYTF.

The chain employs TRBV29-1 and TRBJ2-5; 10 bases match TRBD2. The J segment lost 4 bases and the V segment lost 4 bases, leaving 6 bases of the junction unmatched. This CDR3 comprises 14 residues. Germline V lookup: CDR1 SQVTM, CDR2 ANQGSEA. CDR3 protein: CSVAGAGGGETQYF. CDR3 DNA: TGCAGCGTTGCTGGAGCGGGAGGGGGAGAGACCCAGTACTTC.